This T cell receptor (beta chain) was found in a study of radiation and T cells in renal cell carcinoma. In regard to this clone: Its antigen is not known.

Trimming at V came to 4 bases and at J to 7 bases, leaving 2 bases not matched to a gene. Germline loops: CDR1 SGHTA, CDR2 FQGNSA. The CDR3 is 14 amino acids. The time point: baseline pretreatment blood. Treatment indicated: 15 Gy SBRT to primary tumor, nephrectomy 4 weeks later. Clear cell pathology was present in this patient's renal cell carcinoma. Data came from immunoSEQ multiplex PCR; TCRdb stores just in-frame clones and leaves some out. The sample holds 150,000 or so clones; about 87% are singletons and the top ten take around 4%. General study findings and limits: Baseline intratumoral clonotype presence is unknown without pretreatment biopsies. From baseline, blood top tumor clonotypes peaked at 2 weeks post-radiation.

The sequence was collected from a woman in her 70s with renal cell carcinoma. The material sequenced was blood, taken from a patient whose treatment included radiotherapy and nephrectomy. The chain recombines TRBV7-2 with TRBJ2-3; TRBD2 aligns across 13 bases. CDR3 amino acids: CASSSGTSGNTQYF. The CDR3 DNA sequence: TGTGCCAGCAGCTCGGGGACTAGCGGGAATACGCAGTATTTT. Full variable domain (missing parts from reference TRBV7-2 and TRBJ2-3): GAGVSQSPSNKVTEKGKDVELRCDPISGHTALYWYRQSLGQGLEFLIYFQGNSAPDKSGLPSDRFSAERTGGSVSTLTIQRTQQEDSAVYLCASSSGTSGNTQYFGPGTRLTVL.